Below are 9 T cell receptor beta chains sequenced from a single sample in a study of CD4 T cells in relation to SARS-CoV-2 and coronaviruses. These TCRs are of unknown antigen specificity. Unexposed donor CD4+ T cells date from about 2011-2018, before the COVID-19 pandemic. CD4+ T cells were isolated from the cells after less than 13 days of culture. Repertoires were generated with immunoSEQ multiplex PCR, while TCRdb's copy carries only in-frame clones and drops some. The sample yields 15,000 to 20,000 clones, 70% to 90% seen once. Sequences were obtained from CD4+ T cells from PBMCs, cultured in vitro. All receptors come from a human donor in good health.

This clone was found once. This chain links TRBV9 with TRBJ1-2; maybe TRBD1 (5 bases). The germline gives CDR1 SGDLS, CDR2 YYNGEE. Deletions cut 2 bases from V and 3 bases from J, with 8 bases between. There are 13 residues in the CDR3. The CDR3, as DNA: TGTGCCAGCAGCGTCGGAGGGGACTATGGCTACACCTTC. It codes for CASSVGGDYGYTF.

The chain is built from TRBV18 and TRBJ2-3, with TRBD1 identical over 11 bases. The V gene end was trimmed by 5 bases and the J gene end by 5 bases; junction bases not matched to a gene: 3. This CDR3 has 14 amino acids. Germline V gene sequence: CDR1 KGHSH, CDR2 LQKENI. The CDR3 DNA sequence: TGTGCCAGCTCAGAGGGGACAGGGGGAGATACGCAGTATTTT. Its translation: CASSEGTGGDTQYF.

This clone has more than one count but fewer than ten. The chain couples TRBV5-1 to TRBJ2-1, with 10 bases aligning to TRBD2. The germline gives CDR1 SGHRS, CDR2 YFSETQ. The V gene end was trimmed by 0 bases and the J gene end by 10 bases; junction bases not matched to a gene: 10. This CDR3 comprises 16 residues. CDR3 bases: TGCGCCAGCAGCTTGGGTCCCCTCCTAGCGGGAGAAGAGCAGTTCTTC. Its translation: CASSLGPLLAGEEQFF.

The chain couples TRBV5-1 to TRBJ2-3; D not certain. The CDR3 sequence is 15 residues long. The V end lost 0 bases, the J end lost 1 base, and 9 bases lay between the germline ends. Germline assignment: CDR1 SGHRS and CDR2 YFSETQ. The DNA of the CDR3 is TGCGCCAGCAGCTTGGGGGCAGGTCGCACAGATACGCAGTATTTT. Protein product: CASSLGAGRTDTQYF.

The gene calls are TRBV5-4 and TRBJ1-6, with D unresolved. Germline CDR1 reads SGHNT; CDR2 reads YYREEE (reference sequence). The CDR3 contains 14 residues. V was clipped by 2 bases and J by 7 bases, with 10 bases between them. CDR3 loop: CASSLSEPNSPLHF. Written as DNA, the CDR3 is TGTGCCAGCAGCTTATCCGAACCCAATTCACCCCTCCACTTT.

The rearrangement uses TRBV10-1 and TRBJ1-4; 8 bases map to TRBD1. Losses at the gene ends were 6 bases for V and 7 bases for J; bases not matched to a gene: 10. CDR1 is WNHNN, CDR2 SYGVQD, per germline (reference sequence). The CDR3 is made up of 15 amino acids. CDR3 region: CASRTDRGRGEKLFF. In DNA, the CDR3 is TGCGCCAGCAGAACCGACAGGGGCAGGGGTGAAAAACTGTTTTTT.

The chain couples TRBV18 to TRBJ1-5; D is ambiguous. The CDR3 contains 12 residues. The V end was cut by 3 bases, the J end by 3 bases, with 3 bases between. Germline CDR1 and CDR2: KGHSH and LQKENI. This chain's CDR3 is CASSPPNQPQHF. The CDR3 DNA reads TGTGCCAGCTCACCCCCCAATCAGCCCCAGCATTTT.

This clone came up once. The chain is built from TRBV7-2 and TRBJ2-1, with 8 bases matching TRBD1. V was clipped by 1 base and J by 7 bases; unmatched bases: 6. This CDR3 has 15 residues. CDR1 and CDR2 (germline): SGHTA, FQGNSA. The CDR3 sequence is CASSLGTGGWNEQFF. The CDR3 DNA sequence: TGTGCCAGCAGCTTAGGAACAGGGGGTTGGAATGAGCAGTTCTTC.

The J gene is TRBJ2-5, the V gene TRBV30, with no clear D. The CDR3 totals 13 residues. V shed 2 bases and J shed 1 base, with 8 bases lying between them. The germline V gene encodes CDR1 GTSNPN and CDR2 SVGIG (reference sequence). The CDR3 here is CAWSKGLQETQYF. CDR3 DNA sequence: TGTGCCTGGAGTAAGGGTCTCCAAGAGACCCAGTACTTC.